A selection of T cell receptor beta chains follows, all from one sample in a study of blood T cell repertoires in COVID-19. Using immunoSEQ multiplex PCR, the repertoire was profiled, and TCRdb retains in-frame clones only, with some absent. The repertoire holds approximately 230,000 clones, with more than 70% as singletons. Sequenced material: peripheral blood. The receptors shown here come from a middle-aged woman who had recovered from COVID-19. CDR3s include the opening cysteine and the closing phenylalanine or tryptophan. D genes are given only for firm matches. Some rows mark clone size as missing; the rest say once, few, many or name a class of expanded clone.

v_gene	d_gene	abundance	j_gene	CDR3aa	CDR3nt
TRBV7-9	TRBD2	.	TRBJ2-1	CASSAERGGNRNEQFF	TGTGCCAGCAGCGCAGAGCGGGGGGGGAACAGGAATGAGCAGTTCTTC
TRBV5-1	.	.	TRBJ2-1	CASSVTGTNEQFF	TGCGCCAGCAGCGTCACAGGGACGAATGAGCAGTTCTTC
TRBV12-5	TRBD2	.	TRBJ2-7	CASGAGTSGPYEQYF	TGTGCTAGTGGGGCCGGGACTAGCGGTCCCTACGAGCAGTACTTC
TRBV4-2	.	.	TRBJ2-3	CASSQTGLSLDTQYF	TGTGCCAGCAGCCAAACGGGACTCTCCCTTGATACGCAGTATTTT
TRBV11-1	.	.	TRBJ2-5	CASSLGGEVMETQYF	TGTGCCAGCAGCTTAGGGGGAGAGGTGATGGAGACCCAGTACTTC
TRBV19	.	.	TRBJ1-6	CASSIVAGANSPLHF	TGTGCCAGTAGTATAGTGGCAGGGGCTAATTCACCCCTCCACTTT
TRBV28	.	once	TRBJ2-5	CATRRGGHETQYF	TGTGCCACCAGGAGGGGAGGTCACGAGACCCAGTACTTC
TRBV7-3	.	.	TRBJ1-1	CASSRQLNTEAFF	TGTGCCAGCAGCCGACAGTTGAACACTGAAGCTTTCTTT
TRBV6-6	.	.	TRBJ1-1	CASSYSSENTEAFF	TGTGCCAGCAGTTACTCATCAGAGAACACTGAAGCTTTCTTT
TRBV30	.	.	TRBJ1-1	CAWSVTWNTEAFF	TGTGCCTGGAGTGTTACATGGAACACTGAAGCTTTCTTT
TRBV6-2/TRBV6-3	.	.	TRBJ2-4	CASSPGQLNLAKNIQYF	TGTGCCAGCAGTCCAGGACAATTGAACCTAGCCAAAAACATTCAGTACTTC
TRBV6-5	.	.	TRBJ1-5	CASTKGVQPQHF	TGTGCCAGCACCAAAGGGGTTCAGCCCCAGCATTTT
TRBV5-5	.	.	TRBJ1-5	CASSLGGLGNQPQHF	TGTGCCAGCAGCTTGGGTGGGCTTGGCAATCAGCCCCAGCATTTT